This entry concerns a single T cell receptor (beta chain). Its antigen is still unknown. V was clipped by 0 bases and J by 14 bases, with 10 bases between them. CDR3 size: 11 residues. Germline CDR1 is SGHNT and CDR2 is YYREEE (reference sequence). Produced via immunoSEQ multiplex PCR; TCRdb's table is partial and in-frame only. The sample yields 95,000 to 100,000 clones, more than 75% seen once. The sample belongs to a study of T cell responses to AZD1222 COVID-19 vaccine. Whole-study results and caveats: Clonal diversity was possibly underestimated, and the donors were mostly white British, with more females. Spike was spanned by vaccine-associated CD4 TCRs, which were dominant at 160-218 and 743-854. Breadth and depth of Spike-specific TCRs rose after two AZD1222 doses.

The chain is built from TRBV5-4 and TRBJ2-3; D uncertain. The sequence came from an adult in good health. The specimen comprised peripheral blood, sampled on day 0 of AZD1222 vaccination. For the CDR3, the DNA is TGTGCCAGCAGCTTGGAGACCCGTAGGTATTTT. This sequence encodes CASSLETRRYF.